This paragraph covers one T cell receptor (beta chain) sequence. No antigen is known for it. The sample comes from a study of cytomegalovirus exposure and HLA in healthy donors. Findings of the study overall: Reported results showed that the classifier diagnosed cytomegalovirus status with high specificity and sensitivity. The authors listed 164 TCR beta chains as cytomegalovirus-associated. Many donors carried some public TCRs, although rarity characterized most TCR sequences.

Germline CDR1 and CDR2: MNHNY and SVGAGI (reference sequence). Trimming shortened V by 0 bases and J by 9 bases, and 20 bases separated the two germline ends. This CDR3 has 16 amino acids. Profiled with immunoSEQ multiplex PCR; TCRdb holds only in-frame clones, not every one. The sample has approximately 140,000 clones, approximately 85% seen once. The TCR was taken from a woman in her twenties or thirties in good health and CMV-seronegative. The chain combines TRBV6-6 with TRBJ1-1; weak D call: TRBD1 (5 bases). Sequencing input: PBMCs. CDR3 sequence: CASSYSIQGLGGQAFF. For the CDR3, the DNA is TGTGCCAGCAGTTACTCGATTCAGGGCCTTGGTGGTCAAGCTTTCTTT.